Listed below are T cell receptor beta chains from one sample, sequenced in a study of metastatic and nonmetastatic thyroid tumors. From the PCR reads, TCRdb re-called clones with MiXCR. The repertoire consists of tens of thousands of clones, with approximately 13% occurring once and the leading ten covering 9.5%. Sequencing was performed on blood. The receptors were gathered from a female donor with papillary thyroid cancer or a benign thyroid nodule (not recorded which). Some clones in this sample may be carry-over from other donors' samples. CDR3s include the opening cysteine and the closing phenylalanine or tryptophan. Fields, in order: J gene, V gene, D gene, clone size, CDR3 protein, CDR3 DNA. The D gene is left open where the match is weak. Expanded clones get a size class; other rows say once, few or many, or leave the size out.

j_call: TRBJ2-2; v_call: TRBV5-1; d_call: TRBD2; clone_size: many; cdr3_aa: CASSSGTSGRIGELFF; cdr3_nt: TGCGCCAGCAGCTCCGGGACTAGCGGGAGGATCGGGGAGCTGTTTTTT
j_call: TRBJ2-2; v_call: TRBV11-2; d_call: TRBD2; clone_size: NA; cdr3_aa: CASSSRYSGNTVELFF; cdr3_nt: TGTGCCAGCAGCTCGAGGTACAGCGGGAACACCGTTGAGCTGTTTTTT
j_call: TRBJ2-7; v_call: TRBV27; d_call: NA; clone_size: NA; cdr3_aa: CASRPLERFYERYF; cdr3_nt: TGTGCCAGCAGACCCCTCGAAAGGTTCTACGAGCGGTACTTC
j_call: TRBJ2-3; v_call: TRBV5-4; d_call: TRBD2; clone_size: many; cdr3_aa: CASSLAAAGGVDTQYF; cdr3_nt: TGTGCCAGCAGCTTGGCCGCGGCGGGAGGGGTAGATACGCAGTATTTT
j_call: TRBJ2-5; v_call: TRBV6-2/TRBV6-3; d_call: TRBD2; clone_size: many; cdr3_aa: CASRAAGGAETQYF; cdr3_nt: TGTGCCAGCAGGGCAGCGGGAGGGGCAGAGACCCAGTACTTC
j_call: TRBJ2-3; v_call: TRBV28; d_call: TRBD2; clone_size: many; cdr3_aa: CASSLAGGGTDTQYF; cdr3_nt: TGTGCCAGCAGTTTGGCGGGAGGGGGAACAGATACGCAGTATTTT
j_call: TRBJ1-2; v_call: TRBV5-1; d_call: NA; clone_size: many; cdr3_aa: CASSLPSGHYGYTF; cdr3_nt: TGCGCCAGCAGCTTACCCTCGGGACACTATGGCTACACCTTC
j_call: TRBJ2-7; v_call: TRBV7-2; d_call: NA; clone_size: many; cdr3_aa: CASSFFRGPSYEQYF; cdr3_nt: TGTGCCAGCAGCTTTTTCCGCGGGCCTTCCTACGAGCAGTACTTC
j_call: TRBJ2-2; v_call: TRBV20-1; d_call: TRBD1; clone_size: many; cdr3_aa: CSAPNLQGDTGELFF; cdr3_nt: TGCAGTGCTCCGAACCTTCAGGGGGACACCGGGGAGCTGTTTTTT
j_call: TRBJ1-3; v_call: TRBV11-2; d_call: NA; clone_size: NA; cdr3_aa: CASIDSGTVGLSGNTIYF; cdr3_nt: TGTGCCAGCATCGATTCCGGGACGGTGGGACTTAGTGGAAACACCATATATTTT
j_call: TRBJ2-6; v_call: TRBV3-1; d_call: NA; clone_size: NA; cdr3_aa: CASSQGASGANVLTF; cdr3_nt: TGTGCCAGCAGCCAAGGCGCCTCTGGGGCCAACGTCCTGACTTTC
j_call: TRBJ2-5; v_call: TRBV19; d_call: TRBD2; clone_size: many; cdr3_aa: CASSMTSGKETQYF; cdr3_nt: TGTGCCAGTAGTATGACTAGCGGGAAGGAGACCCAGTACTTC
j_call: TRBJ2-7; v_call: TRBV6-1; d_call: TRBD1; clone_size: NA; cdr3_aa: CASTDRGRSSYEQYF; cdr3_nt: TGTGCCAGCACAGACAGGGGGCGGTCCTCCTACGAGCAGTACTTC
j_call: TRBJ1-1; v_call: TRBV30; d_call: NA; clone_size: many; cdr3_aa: CAWSWGRGSEAFF; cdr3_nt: TGTGCCTGGAGTTGGGGCAGGGGATCTGAAGCTTTCTTT
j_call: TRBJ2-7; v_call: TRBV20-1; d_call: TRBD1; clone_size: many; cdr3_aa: CSAGEAGGVTNEQYF; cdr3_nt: TGCAGTGCTGGAGAAGCAGGGGGCGTGACAAACGAGCAGTACTTC
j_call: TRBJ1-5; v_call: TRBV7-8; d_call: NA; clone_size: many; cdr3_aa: CASSSGHVSNQPQHF; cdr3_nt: TGTGCCAGCAGCTCCGGACACGTGTCCAATCAGCCCCAGCATTTT
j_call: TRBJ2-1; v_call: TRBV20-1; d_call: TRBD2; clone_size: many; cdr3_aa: CSAGLAGVQEQFF; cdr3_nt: TGCAGTGCAGGACTAGCGGGAGTGCAAGAGCAGTTCTTC
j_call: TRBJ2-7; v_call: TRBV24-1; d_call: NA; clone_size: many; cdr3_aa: CATSDFGYEQYF; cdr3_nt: TGTGCCACCAGTGATTTCGGGTACGAGCAGTACTTC
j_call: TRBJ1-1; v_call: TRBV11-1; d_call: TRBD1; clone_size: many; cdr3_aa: CASSSGQALMNTEAFF; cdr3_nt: TGTGCCAGCAGTTCCGGACAGGCCTTGATGAACACTGAAGCTTTCTTT
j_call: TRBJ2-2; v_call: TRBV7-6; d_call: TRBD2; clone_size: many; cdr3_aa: CASSLDGGTDTGELFF; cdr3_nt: TGTGCCAGCAGCTTAGACGGGGGGACGGACACCGGGGAGCTGTTTTTT
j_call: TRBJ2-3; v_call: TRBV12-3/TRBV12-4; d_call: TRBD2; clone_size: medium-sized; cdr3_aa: CASRLAGGTDTQYF; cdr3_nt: TGTGCCAGCAGACTAGCGGGAGGCACAGATACGCAGTATTTT
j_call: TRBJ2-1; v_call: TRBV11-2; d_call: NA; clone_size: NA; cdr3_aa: CASSLDHDYPSYNEQFF; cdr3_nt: TGTGCCAGCAGCTTAGATCACGATTACCCCTCCTACAATGAGCAGTTCTTC
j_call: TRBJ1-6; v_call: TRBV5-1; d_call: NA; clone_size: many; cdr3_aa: CASSLEEGDNSPLHF; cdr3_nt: TGCGCCAGCAGCTTGGAGGAAGGAGATAATTCACCCCTCCACTTT
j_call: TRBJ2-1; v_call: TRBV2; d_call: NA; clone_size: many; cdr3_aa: CASIRDSLVYNEQFF; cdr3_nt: TGTGCCAGCATTAGAGACAGCCTTGTATACAATGAGCAGTTCTTC
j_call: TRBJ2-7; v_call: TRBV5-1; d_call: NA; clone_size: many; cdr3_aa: CASKGEQYF; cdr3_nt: TGCGCCAGCAAGGGCGAGCAGTACTTC
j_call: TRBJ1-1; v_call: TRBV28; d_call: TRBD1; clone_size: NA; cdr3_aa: CASRIRTGRTEAFF; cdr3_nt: TGTGCCAGCAGGATAAGGACAGGTCGGACTGAAGCTTTCTTT
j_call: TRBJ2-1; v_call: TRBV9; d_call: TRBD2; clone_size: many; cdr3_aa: CASSVGWEGWNEQFF; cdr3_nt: TGTGCCAGCAGCGTGGGGTGGGAGGGTTGGAATGAGCAGTTCTTC
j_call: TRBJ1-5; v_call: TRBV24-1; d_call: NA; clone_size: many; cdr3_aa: CATSDGSYQPQHF; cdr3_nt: TGTGCCACCAGTGATGGAAGTTATCAGCCCCAGCATTTT
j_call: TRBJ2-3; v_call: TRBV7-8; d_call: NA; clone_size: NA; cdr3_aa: CASSLVRVSDTQYF; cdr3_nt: TGTGCCAGCAGCTTAGTGAGGGTCTCAGATACGCAGTATTTT
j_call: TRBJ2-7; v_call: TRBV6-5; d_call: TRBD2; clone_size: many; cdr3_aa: CASSYGGGSYEQYF; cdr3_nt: TGTGCCAGCAGTTACGGGGGAGGGAGCTACGAGCAGTACTTC
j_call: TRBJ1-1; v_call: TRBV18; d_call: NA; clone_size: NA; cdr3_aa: CASSPGGALSTEAFF; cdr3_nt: TGTGCCAGCTCCCCTGGGGGGGCTCTTAGCACTGAAGCTTTCTTT
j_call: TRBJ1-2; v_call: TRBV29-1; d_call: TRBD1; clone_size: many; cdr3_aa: CSSHSRGPNYGYTF; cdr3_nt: TGCAGCTCCCACTCAAGGGGGCCTAACTATGGCTACACCTTC
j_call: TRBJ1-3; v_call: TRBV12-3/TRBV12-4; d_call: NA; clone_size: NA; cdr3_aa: CASIGLGGGGQNGNTIYF; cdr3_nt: TGTGCCAGCATAGGGCTGGGTGGCGGGGGGCAGAATGGAAACACCATATATTTT
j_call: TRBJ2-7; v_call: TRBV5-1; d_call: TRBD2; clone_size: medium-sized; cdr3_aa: CASSFGGGYEQYF; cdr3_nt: TGCGCCAGCAGCTTCGGGGGAGGGTACGAGCAGTACTTC
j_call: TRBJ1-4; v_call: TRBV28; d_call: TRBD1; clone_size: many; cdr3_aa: CASSFTDREEYEKLFF; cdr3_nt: TGTGCCAGCAGTTTTACTGACAGGGAGGAGTATGAAAAACTGTTTTTT
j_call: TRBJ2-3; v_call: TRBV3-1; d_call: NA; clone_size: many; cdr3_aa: CASSPRGSTDTQYF; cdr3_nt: TGTGCCAGCAGCCCCCGGGGTAGCACAGATACGCAGTATTTT
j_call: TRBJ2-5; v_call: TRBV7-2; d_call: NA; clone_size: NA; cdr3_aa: CASSVSVGVETQYF; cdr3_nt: TGTGCCAGCAGCGTTAGCGTGGGGGTCGAGACCCAGTACTTC
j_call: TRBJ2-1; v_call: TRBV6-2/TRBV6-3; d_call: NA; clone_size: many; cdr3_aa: CASSLLPPETDNEQFF; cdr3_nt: TGTGCCAGCAGTTTGTTGCCCCCGGAAACGGACAATGAGCAGTTCTTC
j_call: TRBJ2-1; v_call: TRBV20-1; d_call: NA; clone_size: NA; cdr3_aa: CSAREQLANNEQFF; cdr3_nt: TGCAGTGCTAGAGAACAACTGGCAAACAATGAGCAGTTCTTC
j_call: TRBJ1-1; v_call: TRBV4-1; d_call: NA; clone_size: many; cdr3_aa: CASSPRLNTAEAFF; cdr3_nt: TGCGCCAGCAGCCCAAGATTAAATACGGCTGAAGCTTTCTTT
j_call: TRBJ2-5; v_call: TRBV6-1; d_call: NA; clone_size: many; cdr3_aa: CASSEAFWETQYF; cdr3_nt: TGTGCCAGCAGTGAAGCCTTTTGGGAGACCCAGTACTTC
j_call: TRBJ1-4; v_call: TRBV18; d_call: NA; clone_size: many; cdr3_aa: CASSPTNEKLFF; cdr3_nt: TGTGCCAGCTCACCGACCAATGAAAAACTGTTTTTT
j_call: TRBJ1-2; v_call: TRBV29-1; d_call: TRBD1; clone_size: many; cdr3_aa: CSVEEAGGLNYGYTF; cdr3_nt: TGCAGCGTTGAAGAGGCAGGGGGCCTTAACTATGGCTACACCTTC
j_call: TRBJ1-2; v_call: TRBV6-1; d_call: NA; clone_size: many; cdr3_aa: CASSGLVGVGHGYTF; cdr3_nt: TGTGCCAGCAGTGGACTAGTCGGGGTTGGCCATGGCTACACCTTC
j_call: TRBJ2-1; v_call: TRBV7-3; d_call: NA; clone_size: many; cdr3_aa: CASSLMDGTYNEQFF; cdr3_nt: TGTGCCAGCAGCTTAATGGACGGCACCTACAATGAGCAGTTCTTC
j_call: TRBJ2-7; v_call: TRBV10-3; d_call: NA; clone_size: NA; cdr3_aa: CAIIAGSEQYF; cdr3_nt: TGTGCCATCATTGCGGGTTCCGAGCAGTACTTC
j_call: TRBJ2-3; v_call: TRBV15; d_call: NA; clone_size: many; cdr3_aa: CATSRGDTYYSDTQYF; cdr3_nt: TGTGCCACCAGCAGAGGGGACACCTATTACTCAGATACGCAGTATTTT
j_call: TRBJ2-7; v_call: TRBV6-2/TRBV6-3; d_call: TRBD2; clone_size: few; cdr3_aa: CASSYSGSGSDEQYF; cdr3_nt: TGTGCCAGCAGTTACTCAGGTAGCGGGTCGGACGAGCAGTACTTC
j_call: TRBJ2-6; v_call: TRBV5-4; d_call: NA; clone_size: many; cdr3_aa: CASSLGQLLSSGANVLTF; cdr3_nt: TGTGCCAGCAGCTTGGGACAGCTGCTGAGCTCTGGGGCCAACGTCCTGACTTTC
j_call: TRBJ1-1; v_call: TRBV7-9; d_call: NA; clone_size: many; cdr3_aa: CASSLSGGDTEAFF; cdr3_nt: TGTGCCAGCAGCTTAAGTGGGGGGGACACTGAAGCTTTCTTT
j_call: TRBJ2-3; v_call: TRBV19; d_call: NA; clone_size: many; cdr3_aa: CASSIWGAAAGTDTQYF; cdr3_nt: TGTGCCAGTAGTATATGGGGCGCGGCGGCAGGCACAGATACGCAGTATTTT
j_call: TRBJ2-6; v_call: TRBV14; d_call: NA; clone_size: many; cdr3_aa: CASSLGTSNVLTF; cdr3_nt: TGTGCCAGCAGCCTCGGGACTTCCAACGTCCTGACTTTC
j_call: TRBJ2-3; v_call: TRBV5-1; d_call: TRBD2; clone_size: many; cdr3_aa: CASSQGPGLATDTQYF; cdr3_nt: TGCGCCAGCAGCCAAGGACCGGGACTAGCGACAGATACGCAGTATTTT
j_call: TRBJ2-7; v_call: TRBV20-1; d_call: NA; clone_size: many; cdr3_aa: CSARGPLPPYEQYF; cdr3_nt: TGCAGTGCTAGAGGGCCTTTGCCCCCCTACGAGCAGTACTTC
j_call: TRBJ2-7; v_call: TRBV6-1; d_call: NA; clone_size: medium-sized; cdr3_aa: CASERAVGSYEQYF; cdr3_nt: TGTGCCAGCGAAAGGGCAGTGGGCTCCTACGAGCAGTACTTC
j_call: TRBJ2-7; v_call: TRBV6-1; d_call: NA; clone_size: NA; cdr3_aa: CASSGGWYEQYF; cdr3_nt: TGTGCCAGCAGTGGGGGTTGGTACGAGCAGTACTTC
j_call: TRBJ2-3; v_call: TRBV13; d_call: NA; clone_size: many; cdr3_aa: CASSLGPQQSTDTQYF; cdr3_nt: TGTGCCAGCAGCTTAGGTCCCCAACAAAGCACAGATACGCAGTATTTT
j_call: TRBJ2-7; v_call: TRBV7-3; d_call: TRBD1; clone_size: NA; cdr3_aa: CARSPGTDYEQYF; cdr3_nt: TGTGCCAGAAGCCCCGGGACAGACTACGAGCAGTACTTC
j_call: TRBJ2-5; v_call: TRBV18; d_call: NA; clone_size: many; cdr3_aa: CASSPPYGGDRETQYF; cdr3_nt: TGTGCCAGCTCACCACCGTATGGGGGAGACCGAGAGACCCAGTACTTC
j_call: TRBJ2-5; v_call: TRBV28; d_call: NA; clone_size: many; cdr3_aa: CASSSGKETQYF; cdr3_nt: TGTGCCAGCAGTTCCGGAAAAGAGACCCAGTACTTC